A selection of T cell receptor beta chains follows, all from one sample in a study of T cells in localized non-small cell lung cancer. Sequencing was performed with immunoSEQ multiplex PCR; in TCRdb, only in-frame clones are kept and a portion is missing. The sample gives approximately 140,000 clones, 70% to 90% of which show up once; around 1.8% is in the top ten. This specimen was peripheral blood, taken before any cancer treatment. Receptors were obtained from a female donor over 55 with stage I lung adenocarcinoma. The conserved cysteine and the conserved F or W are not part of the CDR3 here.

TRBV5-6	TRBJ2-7	ASSPGLAGGYEQY
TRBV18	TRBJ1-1	ASSANRVGTEAF
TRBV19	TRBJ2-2	ASRISGGDTGELF
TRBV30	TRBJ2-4	AWTSDSKNIQY
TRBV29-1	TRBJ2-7	SARMAGFPYEQY
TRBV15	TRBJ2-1	ATSPRARTANEQF
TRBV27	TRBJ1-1	ASSFNMNTEAF
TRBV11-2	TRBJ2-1	ASSLVGFQAREQF
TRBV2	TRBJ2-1	ASSPSGSTYNEQF
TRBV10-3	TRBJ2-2	AISDRKRKTNTGELF
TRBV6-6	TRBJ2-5	ASSYSGRETQY
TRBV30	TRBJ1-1	AWSKLDRLNTEAF
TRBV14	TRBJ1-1	ASSQDAGRNTEAF
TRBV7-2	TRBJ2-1	ASSLTGGAGNEQF
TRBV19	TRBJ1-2	ASSIVFATGSGYT